The source of this T cell receptor beta chain is a study of cytomegalovirus exposure and HLA in healthy donors. PCR employed 60 Vbeta and 13 Jbeta primers. Libraries were prepared by immunoSEQ multiplex PCR; TCRdb keeps only in-frame clonotypes and omits some of them. The data hold approximately 120,000 clones, with about 77% observed a single time. The ends were cut back, 4 bases at V and 2 bases at J, with 9 bases in the middle. Per the germline V gene, CDR1 is SGHRS and CDR2 is YFSETQ. CDR3 length: 13 amino acids. The sequence derives from a man aged 45-65 years in good health and CMV-seronegative. The sequencing input was PBMCs. V gene TRBV5-1 combines with J gene TRBJ1-2; D is undetermined. CDR3 protein: CASSGEGNYGYTF. The DNA of the CDR3 is TGCGCCAGCAGCGGGGAGGGAAACTATGGCTACACCTTC.